What follows is one T cell receptor beta chain and its context. This sample is part of a study of blood T cell repertoires in COVID-19. Turning to the study itself: There were acute and convalescent COVID-19 samples, and they came from the United States, Italy and Spain. The cDNA or gDNA used as material had been derived from T cells, B-cell-depleted T cells, or PBMCs.

The method was immunoSEQ multiplex PCR; TCRdb's version includes in-frame clones alone and lacks a portion of them. This table holds about 150,000 clones, around 87% found once. Germline lookup yields CDR1 MDHEN and CDR2 SYDVKM. This CDR3 contains 14 residues. Trimming pared 3 bases from V and 6 bases from J, leaving 15 bases between. The sequence derives from an older man with acute or convalescent COVID-19. The chain recombines TRBV28 with TRBJ2-7, with a weak D call TRBD2 (6 bases). Sequences were obtained from peripheral blood. CDR3 region: CASSFILAFGEQYF. As DNA, the CDR3 is TGTGCCAGCAGTTTCATCCTAGCGTTTGGCGAGCAGTACTTC.